The next 5 T cell receptor beta chains were all read from a single sample in a study of post-analysis software for immune sequencing data (dated by TCRdb to the mid-2010s). Broader findings and caveats from the paper: Patients showed significantly higher frequencies than controls for a few TRBV segments, among them TRBV5-6, TRBV5-1 and TRBV20-1.

Libraries were constructed by PCR. The sequencing machine was an Illumina HiSeq 2500. To reduce PCR and sequencing biases, unique molecular identifiers were built into the TCR beta cDNA libraries. TCRdb trimmed the raw reads at Q25, called clones with MiXCR and kept productive beta chains. Under each unique CDR3 protein, matching rows form one entry showing the most common genes and DNA. A total of roughly 540,000 distinct CDR3 sequences appear in this sample, around 36% of them only once. Together, the top ten hold 5% to 6% of the sample. Their antigens are not known. The specimen sequenced was blood. The receptor source for this set is a girl aged 2 to 17 with multiple sclerosis.

The chain combines TRBV24-1 with TRBJ2-5; TRBD1 agrees at 7 bases. The CDR3 sequence is 15 residues long. Germline CDR1 and CDR2: KGHDR and SFDVKD. J was trimmed by 4 bases and V by 3 bases; bases with no gene match: 7. CDR3 coding DNA: TGTGCCACCAGTGATCCGGGACAGCCACGAGAGACCCAGTACTTC. Amino acid sequence: CATSDPGQPRETQYF.

This chain links TRBV15 with TRBJ1-1, with D perhaps TRBD1 (6 bases). Germline V gives CDR1 LNHNV, CDR2 YYDKDF (reference sequence). This CDR3 spans 16 amino acids. Trimming pared 0 bases from V and 6 bases from J, leaving 17 bases between. CDR3 DNA: TGTGCCACCAGCAGAGACCTCACAGGTCCAGGGGCTGAAGCTTTCTTT. Amino acid sequence: CATSRDLTGPGAEAFF.

The table lists this clonotype with many counts. V and J are TRBV29-1 and TRBJ2-7, with 7 bases lining up with TRBD1. CDR3 size: 12 residues. Germline V gene sequence: CDR1 SQVTM, CDR2 ANQGSEA. The V and J ends lost 6 bases and 2 bases, in that order; junction bases with no gene match: 4. CDR3 nucleotides: TGCAGCGTCGCCGGGACAGCCTACGAGCAGTACTTC. Residues: CSVAGTAYEQYF.

This rearrangement joins TRBV5-1 to TRBJ1-5; unclear D gene. CDR3 size: 14 residues. V was pared by 1 base and J by 5 bases, with 10 bases between. From germline, CDR1 is SGHRS and CDR2 YFSETQ. The CDR3 loop is CASSLKSGDQPQHF. The CDR3 bases are TGCGCCAGCAGCTTGAAGTCGGGTGATCAGCCCCAGCATTTT.

This clonotype was detected many times. The genes are TRBV4-1 and TRBJ2-5; 7 nucleotides agree with TRBD1. The CDR3 covers 15 residues. Germline V gene sequence: CDR1 MGHRA, CDR2 YSYEKL. Germline trimming cut 1 base from V and 2 bases from J; bases unmatched to any gene: 4. The CDR3, as DNA: TGCGCCAGCAGCCAAGGCGACAGGGATCAAGAGACCCAGTACTTC. It yields the protein CASSQGDRDQETQYF.